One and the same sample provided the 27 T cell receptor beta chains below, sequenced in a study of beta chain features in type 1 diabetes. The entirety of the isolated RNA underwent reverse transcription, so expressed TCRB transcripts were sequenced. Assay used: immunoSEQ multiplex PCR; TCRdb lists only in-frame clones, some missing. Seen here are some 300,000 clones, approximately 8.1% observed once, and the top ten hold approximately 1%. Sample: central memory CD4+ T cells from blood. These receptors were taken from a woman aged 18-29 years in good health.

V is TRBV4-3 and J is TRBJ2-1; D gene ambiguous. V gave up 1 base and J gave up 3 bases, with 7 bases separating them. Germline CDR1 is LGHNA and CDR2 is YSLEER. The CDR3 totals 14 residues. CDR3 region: CASSQGGGYNEQFF. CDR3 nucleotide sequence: TGCGCCAGCAGCCAAGGAGGCGGCTACAATGAGCAGTTCTTC.

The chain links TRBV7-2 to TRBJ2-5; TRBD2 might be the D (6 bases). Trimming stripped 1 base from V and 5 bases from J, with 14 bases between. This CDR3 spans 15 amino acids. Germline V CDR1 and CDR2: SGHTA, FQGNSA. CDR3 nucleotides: TGTGCCAGCAGCTTAGACGACTACAGCGGGGAGACCCAGTACTTC. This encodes CASSLDDYSGETQYF.

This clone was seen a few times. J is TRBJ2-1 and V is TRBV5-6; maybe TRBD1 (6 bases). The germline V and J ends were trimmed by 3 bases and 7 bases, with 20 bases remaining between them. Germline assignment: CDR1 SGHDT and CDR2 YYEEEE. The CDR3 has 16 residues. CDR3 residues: CASSSTSQGSTNEQFF. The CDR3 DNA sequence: TGTGCCAGCAGCTCAACATCGCAGGGGAGTACTAATGAGCAGTTCTTC.

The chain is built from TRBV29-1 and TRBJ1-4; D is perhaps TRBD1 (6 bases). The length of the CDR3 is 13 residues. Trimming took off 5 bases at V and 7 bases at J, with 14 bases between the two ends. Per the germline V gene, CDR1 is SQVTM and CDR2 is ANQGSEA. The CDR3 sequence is CSVTGLWSEKLFF. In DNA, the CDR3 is TGCAGCGTTACAGGGTTATGGAGTGAAAAACTGTTTTTT.

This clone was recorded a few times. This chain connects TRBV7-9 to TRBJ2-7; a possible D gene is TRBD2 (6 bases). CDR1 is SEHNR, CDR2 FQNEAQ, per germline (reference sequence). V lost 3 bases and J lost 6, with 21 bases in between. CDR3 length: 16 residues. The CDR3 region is CASSFVPGLSPPEQYF. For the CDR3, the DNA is TGTGCCAGCAGCTTCGTCCCGGGACTGTCACCTCCCGAGCAGTACTTC.

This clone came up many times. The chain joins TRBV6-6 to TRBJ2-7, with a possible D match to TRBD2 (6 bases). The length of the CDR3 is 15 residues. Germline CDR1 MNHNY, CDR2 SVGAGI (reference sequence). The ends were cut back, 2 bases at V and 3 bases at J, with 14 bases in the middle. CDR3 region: CASSYGTQGNYEQYV. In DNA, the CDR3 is TGTGCCAGCAGTTACGGGACTCAAGGCAACTACGAGCAGTACGTC.

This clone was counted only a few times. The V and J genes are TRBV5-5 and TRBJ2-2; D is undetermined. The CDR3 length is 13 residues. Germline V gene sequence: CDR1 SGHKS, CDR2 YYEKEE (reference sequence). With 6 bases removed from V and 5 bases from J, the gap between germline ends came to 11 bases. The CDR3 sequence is CASTPGRTGELFF. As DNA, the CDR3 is TGTGCCAGCACCCCTGGGCGTACCGGGGAGCTGTTTTTT.

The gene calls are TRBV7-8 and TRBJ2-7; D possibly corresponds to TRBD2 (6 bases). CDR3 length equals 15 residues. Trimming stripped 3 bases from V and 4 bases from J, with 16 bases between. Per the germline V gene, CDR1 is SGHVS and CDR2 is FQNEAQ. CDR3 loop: CASSLAGRGFYEQYF. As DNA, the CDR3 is TGTGCCAGCAGCTTGGCCGGGAGAGGTTTTTACGAGCAGTACTTC.

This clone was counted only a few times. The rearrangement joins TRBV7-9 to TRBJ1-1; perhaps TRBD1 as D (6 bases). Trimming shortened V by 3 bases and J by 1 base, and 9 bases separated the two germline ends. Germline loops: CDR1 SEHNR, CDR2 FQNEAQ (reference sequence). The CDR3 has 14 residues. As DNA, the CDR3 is TGTGCCAGCAGCTTTGGACAGTCGAACACTGAAGCTTTCTTT. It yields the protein CASSFGQSNTEAFF.

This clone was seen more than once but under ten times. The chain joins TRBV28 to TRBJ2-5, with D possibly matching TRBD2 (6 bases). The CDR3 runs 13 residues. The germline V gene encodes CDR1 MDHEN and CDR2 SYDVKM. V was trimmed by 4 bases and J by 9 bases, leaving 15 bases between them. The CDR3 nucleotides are TGTGCCAGCAGTTCTCCCCCAGGAGGGGCCCAGTACTTC. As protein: CASSSPPGGAQYF. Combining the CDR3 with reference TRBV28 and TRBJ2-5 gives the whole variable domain DVKVTQSSRYLVKRTGEKVFLECVQDMDHENMFWYRQDPGLGLRLIYFSYDVKMKEKGDIPEGYSVSREKKERFSLILESASTNQTSMYLCASSSPPGGAQYFGPGTRLLVL.

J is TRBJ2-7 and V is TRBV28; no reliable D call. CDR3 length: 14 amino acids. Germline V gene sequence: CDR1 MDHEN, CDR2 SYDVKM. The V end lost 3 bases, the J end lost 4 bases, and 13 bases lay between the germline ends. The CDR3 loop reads CASSLKQGRYEQYV. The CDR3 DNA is TGTGCCAGCAGTTTGAAACAAGGACGGTACGAGCAGTACGTC.

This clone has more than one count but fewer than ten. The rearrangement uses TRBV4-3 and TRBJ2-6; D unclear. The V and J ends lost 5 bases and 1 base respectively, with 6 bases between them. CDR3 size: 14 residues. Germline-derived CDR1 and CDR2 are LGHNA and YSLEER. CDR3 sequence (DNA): TGCGCCAGCAGCGATTCATCTGGGGCCAACGTCCTGACTTTC. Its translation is CASSDSSGANVLTF.

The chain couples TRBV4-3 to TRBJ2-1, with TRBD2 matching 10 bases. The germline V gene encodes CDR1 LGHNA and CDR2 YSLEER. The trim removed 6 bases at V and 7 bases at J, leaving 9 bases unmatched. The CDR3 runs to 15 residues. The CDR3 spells CASSAWLAGDNEQFF. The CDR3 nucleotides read TGCGCCAGCAGTGCTTGGCTAGCGGGGGATAATGAGCAGTTCTTC.

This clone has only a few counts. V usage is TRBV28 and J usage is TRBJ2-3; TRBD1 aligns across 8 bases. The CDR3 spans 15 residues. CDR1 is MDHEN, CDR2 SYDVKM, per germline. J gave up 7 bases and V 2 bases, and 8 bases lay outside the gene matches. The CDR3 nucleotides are TGTGCCAGCAGTTTAAAGGACAGGGCAGTGTATACGCAGTATTTT. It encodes CASSLKDRAVYTQYF.

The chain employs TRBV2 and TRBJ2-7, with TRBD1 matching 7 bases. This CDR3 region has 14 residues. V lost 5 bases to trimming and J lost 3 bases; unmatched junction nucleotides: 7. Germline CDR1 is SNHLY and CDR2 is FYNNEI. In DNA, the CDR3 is TGTGCCAGCAGTACTAACAGGGGTCACTACGAGCAGTACTTC. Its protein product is CASSTNRGHYEQYF.

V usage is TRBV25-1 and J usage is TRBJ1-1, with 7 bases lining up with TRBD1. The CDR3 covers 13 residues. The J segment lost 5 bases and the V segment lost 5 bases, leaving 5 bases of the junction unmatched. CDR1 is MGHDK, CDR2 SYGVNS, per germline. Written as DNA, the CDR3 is TGTGCCAGCAGTAAAACGACAGGGACTGAAGCTTTCTTT. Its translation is CASSKTTGTEAFF.

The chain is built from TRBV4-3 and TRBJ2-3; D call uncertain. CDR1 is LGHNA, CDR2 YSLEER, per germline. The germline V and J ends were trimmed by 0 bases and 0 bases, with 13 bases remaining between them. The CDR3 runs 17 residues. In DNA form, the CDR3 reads TGCGCCAGCAGCCAAGATCCGGGCCAGAGCAGCACAGATACGCAGTATTTT. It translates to CASSQDPGQSSTDTQYF.

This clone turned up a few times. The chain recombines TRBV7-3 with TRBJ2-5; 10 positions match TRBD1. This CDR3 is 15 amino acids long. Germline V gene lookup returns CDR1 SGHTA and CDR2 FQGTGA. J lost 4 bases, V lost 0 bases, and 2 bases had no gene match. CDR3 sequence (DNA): TGTGCCAGCAGCTTAACGGGACAGGGGCGAGAGACCCAGTACTTC. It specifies CASSLTGQGRETQYF.

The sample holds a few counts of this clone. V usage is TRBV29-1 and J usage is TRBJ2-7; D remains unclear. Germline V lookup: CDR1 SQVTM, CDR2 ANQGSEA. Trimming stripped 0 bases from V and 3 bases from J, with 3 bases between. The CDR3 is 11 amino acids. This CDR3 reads CSVEEDYEQYF. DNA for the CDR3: TGCAGCGTTGAAGAGGACTACGAGCAGTACTTC.

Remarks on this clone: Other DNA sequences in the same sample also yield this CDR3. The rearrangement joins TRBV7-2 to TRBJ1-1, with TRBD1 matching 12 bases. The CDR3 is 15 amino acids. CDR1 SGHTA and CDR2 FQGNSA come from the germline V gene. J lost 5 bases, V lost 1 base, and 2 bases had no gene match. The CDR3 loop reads CASSLGDRGRTEAFF. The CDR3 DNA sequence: TGTGCCAGCAGCTTAGGGGACAGGGGGCGGACTGAAGCTTTCTTT.

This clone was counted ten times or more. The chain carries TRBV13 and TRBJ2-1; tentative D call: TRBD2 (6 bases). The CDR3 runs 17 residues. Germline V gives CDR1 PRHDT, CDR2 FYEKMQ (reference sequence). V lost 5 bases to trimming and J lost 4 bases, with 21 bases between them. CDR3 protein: CASSPPSLGGGYNEQFF. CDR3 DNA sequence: TGTGCCAGCAGCCCACCCAGCTTGGGCGGAGGGTACAATGAGCAGTTCTTC.

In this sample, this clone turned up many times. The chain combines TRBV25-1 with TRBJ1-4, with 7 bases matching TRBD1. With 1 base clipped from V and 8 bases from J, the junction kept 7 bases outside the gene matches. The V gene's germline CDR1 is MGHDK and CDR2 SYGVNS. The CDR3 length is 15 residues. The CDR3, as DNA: TGTGCCAGCAGTGAATTGAAGGGGGCAGGAGAAAAACTGTTTTTT. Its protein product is CASSELKGAGEKLFF.

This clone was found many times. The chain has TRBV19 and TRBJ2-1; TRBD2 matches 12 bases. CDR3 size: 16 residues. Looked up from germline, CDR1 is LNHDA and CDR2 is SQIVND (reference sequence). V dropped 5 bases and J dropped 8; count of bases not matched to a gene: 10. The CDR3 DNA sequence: TGTGCCAGTAGTCCTAGACTAGCGGGGGCCGGGTATGAGCAGTTCTTC. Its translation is CASSPRLAGAGYEQFF.

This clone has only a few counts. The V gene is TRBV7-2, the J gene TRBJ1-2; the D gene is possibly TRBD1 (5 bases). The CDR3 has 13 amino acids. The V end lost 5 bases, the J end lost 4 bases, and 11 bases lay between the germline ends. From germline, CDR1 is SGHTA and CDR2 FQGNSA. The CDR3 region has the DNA TGTGCCAGCAGCGAACAGGCGTCCTATGGCTACACCTTC. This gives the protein CASSEQASYGYTF.

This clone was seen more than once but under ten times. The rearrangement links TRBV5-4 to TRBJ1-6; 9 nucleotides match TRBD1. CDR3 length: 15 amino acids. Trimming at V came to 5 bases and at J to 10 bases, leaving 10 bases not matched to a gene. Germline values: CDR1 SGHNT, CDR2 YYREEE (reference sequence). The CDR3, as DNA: TGTGCCAGCAGTCCGGGACAGGGCGGTAACTCACCCCTCCACTTT. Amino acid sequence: CASSPGQGGNSPLHF. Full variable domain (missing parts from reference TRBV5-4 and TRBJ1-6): ETGVTQSPTHLIKTRGQQVTLRCSSQSGHNTVSWYQQALGQGPQFIFQYYREEENGRGNFPPRFSGLQFPNYSSELNVNALELDDSALYLCASSPGQGGNSPLHFGNGTRLTVT.

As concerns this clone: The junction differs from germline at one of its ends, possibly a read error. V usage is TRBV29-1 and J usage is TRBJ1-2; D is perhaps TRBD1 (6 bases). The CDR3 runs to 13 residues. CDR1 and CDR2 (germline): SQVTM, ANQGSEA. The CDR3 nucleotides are TGCAGCGTTGTAGAGGGGGGCCTACTTCACGTAGCCTTC. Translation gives CSVVEGGLLHVAF. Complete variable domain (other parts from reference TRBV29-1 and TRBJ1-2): SAVISQKPSRDICQRGTSLTIQCQVDSQVTMMFWYRQQPGQSLTLIATANQGSEATYESGFVIDKFPISRPNLTFSTLTVSNMSPEDSSIYLCSVVEGGLLHVAFGSGTRLTVV.

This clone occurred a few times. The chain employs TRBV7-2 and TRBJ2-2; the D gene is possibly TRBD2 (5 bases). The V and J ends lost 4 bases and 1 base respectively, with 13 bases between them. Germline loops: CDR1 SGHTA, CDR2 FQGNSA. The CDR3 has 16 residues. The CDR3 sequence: CASSWGPGMNTGELFF. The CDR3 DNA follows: TGTGCCAGCAGCTGGGGTCCGGGGATGAACACCGGGGAGCTGTTTTTT.